The sequence of this T cell receptor (beta chain) was determined in a study of human T cells and chemical hapten exposure. CDR3 length: 14 amino acids. J gave up 10 bases and V 3 bases, and 5 bases lay outside the gene matches. From the RACE reads, TCRdb called clonotypes with MiXCR, one entry per CDR3 protein. Here the sample spans 300,000 to 400,000 distinct CDR3 sequences, around 6.9% being singletons. Time point meaning: patch test 1, 2 weeks after DPC sensitization. Stated treatment: therapeutic diphenylcyclopropenone sensitization with weekly scalp DPC. This clonotype was counted ten times or more.

The sequence was obtained from a woman between 18 and 29 years old with alopecia areata. Some clones in this sample may be carry-over from other donors' samples. Sequencing used whole blood, obtained in connection with sensitization to the hapten diphenylcyclopropenone (DPC). This chain uses TRBV12-3 or TRBV12-4 with TRBJ1-6; 8 positions agree with TRBD1. Here the CDR3 DNA reads TGTGCCAGCAGTTTTGACAGGGGTCCGTCACCCCTCCACTTT. It specifies CASSFDRGPSPLHF.